The entry below describes one T cell receptor (beta chain). Its antigen is as yet unknown. The data were obtained in a study of cytomegalovirus exposure and HLA in healthy donors. The CDR3 loop spans 13 amino acids. V was shortened by 3 bases and J by 5 bases, with 11 bases between the two germline ends. CDR1 and CDR2 (germline): LNHDA, SQIVND (reference sequence). The study's findings and limits: A missense DCLRE1C variant was associated with V- and J-gene trimming of TCR beta chains in a later analysis, and an independent cohort replicated the association. Further analysis, carried out later, found HLA-associated TCR beta chains more clonally expanded than equally common other chains. Previous analysis showed most TCR beta V segments were productive about 90% or about 30% of the time. Prediction of most subjects' HLA-A and HLA-B alleles by TCR beta sequences was reportedly accurate.

13 Jbeta primers and 60 Vbeta primers were used for the PCR. Clones were read by immunoSEQ multiplex PCR, and TCRdb kept only the in-frame ones, dropping some. The repertoire includes around 110,000 clones, 60% to 75% of them detected once, and roughly 7.8% sits in the top ten. What was sequenced was PBMCs. The TCR sequence derives from a young man in good health and CMV-seronegative. The genes are TRBV19 and TRBJ2-7, with D tentatively TRBD2 (5 bases). In nucleotides, the CDR3 is TGTGCCAGTAGTATTGGGTGGAGGAACGAGCAGTACTTC. Translated, it gives CASSIGWRNEQYF.